This T cell receptor beta chain came from a study of blood T cell repertoires in COVID-19. Study-level information: T cells, B-cell-depleted T cells, or PBMCs provided the cDNA or gDNA that served as material.

After removal of 6 bases from V and 4 bases from J, the junction contained 8 bases not matched to a gene. Germline loops: CDR1 MDHEN, CDR2 SYDVKM. CDR3 length: 16 residues. Cohort 3 recovery required two negative PCRs, clearance, or symptom resolution. The assay was immunoSEQ multiplex PCR, and TCRdb's table has in-frame clones only and misses some. The sample shows around 450,000 clones, about 90% of them seen only once. This sequence originates from a man aged 18 to 35 who had recovered from COVID-19. The J gene is TRBJ1-3, the V gene TRBV28; TRBD1 matches 11 bases. Material for sequencing was PBMCs or T cells enriched from blood (not recorded which). CDR3 sequence reads: CASRGGTGGLGNTIYF. As DNA, the CDR3 is TGTGCCAGCAGGGGCGGGACAGGGGGATTGGGAAACACCATATATTTT.